These 29 T cell receptor beta chains were all obtained from the same sample, sequenced in a study of OX40 agonist ivuxolimab in advanced cancers. The method was immunoSEQ multiplex PCR; TCRdb's version includes in-frame clones alone and lacks a portion of them. Found here are about 64,000 clones, about 89% of them singletons; the top ten hold less than 6%. Sequencing used CD4+ or CD8+ T cells sorted from blood, obtained in a trial of the OX40 agonist ivuxolimab. Receptors were obtained from an adult with an advanced solid tumor such as melanoma, head and neck, liver or kidney cancer.

This sequence joins TRBV10-1 and TRBJ1-1; D is uncertain. V lost 6 bases to trimming and J lost 1 base, with 12 bases between them. There are 14 residues in the CDR3. CDR1 and CDR2 from the germline V gene are WNHNN and SYGVQD (reference sequence). The CDR3 nucleotides are TGCGCCAGCAGGGAGACGGGCAGGAACACTGAAGCTTTCTTT. As protein: CASRETGRNTEAFF.

The CDR3 loop is CASSIDGHQPQHF. CDR3 nucleotides: TGTGCCAGTAGTATTGACGGGCATCAGCCCCAGCATTTT. This rearrangement joins TRBV19 to TRBJ1-5; D remains unclear. CDR1 and CDR2 from the germline V gene are LNHDA and SQIVND (reference sequence). This CDR3 contains 13 residues. Trimming removed 3 bases at V and 5 bases at J, with 8 bases between.

V gene TRBV28 combines with J gene TRBJ2-7; D remains ambiguous. The V end was cut by 2 bases, the J end by 11 bases, with 16 bases between. This CDR3 region has 13 residues. The germline gives CDR1 MDHEN, CDR2 SYDVKM. CDR3 sequence (DNA): TGTGCCAGCAGTTTACCCGGTCGGGCGTTAGAGTACTTC. Protein product: CASSLPGRALEYF.

The chain combines TRBV6-6 with TRBJ2-3; no clear D. The length of the CDR3 is 12 residues. Germline V lookup: CDR1 MNHNY, CDR2 SVGAGI (reference sequence). V lost 1 base, J lost 4 bases, and 3 bases lay in between. The CDR3 region is CASSYLSDTQYF. The CDR3 region has the DNA TGTGCCAGCAGTTACTTGTCAGATACGCAGTATTTT.

This chain connects TRBV6-6 to TRBJ1-2; the D gene is possibly TRBD1 (6 bases). V shed 8 bases and J shed 8 bases, with 18 bases lying between them. The CDR3 totals 13 residues. CDR1 is MNHNY and CDR2 is SVGAGI in the germline V gene (reference sequence). CDR3 DNA: TGTGCCAGCGTTAGGGGGGACGGTCCGGGCTACACCTTC. Residues: CASVRGDGPGYTF.

This clone was recorded only once. V usage is TRBV15 and J usage is TRBJ1-1, with a tentative D call TRBD1 (6 bases). CDR3 length equals 15 residues. Germline CDR1 reads LNHNV; CDR2 reads YYDKDF (reference sequence). V lost 2 bases and J 0 bases, leaving 10 bases between the germline ends. The CDR3 reads CATSRWTEVNTEAFF. CDR3 DNA: TGTGCCACCAGCAGATGGACAGAGGTGAACACTGAAGCTTTCTTT. Full variable domain (remainder filled in from reference TRBV15 and TRBJ1-1): DAMVIQNPRYQVTQFGKPVTLSCSQTLNHNVMYWYQQKSSQAPKLLFHYYDKDFNNEADTPDNFQSRRPNTSFCFLDIRSPGLGDTAMYLCATSRWTEVNTEAFFGQGTRLTVV.

J is TRBJ2-7 and V is TRBV28; tentatively, D is TRBD1 (5 bases). Germline CDR1 reads MDHEN; CDR2 reads SYDVKM. The V end was cut by 7 bases, the J end by 2 bases, with 15 bases between. The CDR3 spans 14 residues. DNA for the CDR3: TGTGCCAGCACCCGAGCGTCGGACACCTACGAGCAGTACTTC. This translates into CASTRASDTYEQYF.

The V gene is TRBV5-1, the J gene TRBJ2-1; 12 bases agree with TRBD2. The CDR3 runs to 17 residues. The ends lost 1 base at V and 4 bases at J; junction bases unmatched: 6. Germline V lookup: CDR1 SGHRS, CDR2 YFSETQ. The CDR3 coding sequence is TGCGCCAGCAGCTTGAGGACTAGCGGGGTAGGGTACAATGAGCAGTTCTTC. Translated: CASSLRTSGVGYNEQFF. Looking up the rest from reference TRBV5-1 and TRBJ2-1 gives the full variable domain: KAGVTQTPRYLIKTRGQQVTLSCSPISGHRSVSWYQQTPGQGLQFLFEYFSETQRNKGNFPGRFSGRQFSNSRSEMNVSTLELGDSALYLCASSLRTSGVGYNEQFFGPGTRLTVL.

This rearrangement joins TRBV2 to TRBJ2-5; 11 bases match TRBD2. The CDR3 is 13 residues long. The V and J ends lost 9 bases and 7 bases, in that order; junction bases with no gene match: 7. Germline CDR1 reads SNHLY; CDR2 reads FYNNEI. The CDR3 loop reads CASGSGTSGTQYF. In nucleotides, the CDR3 is TGTGCCAGTGGTTCGGGGACTAGCGGGACCCAGTACTTC.

With regard to this clone: This sample also contains other DNA sequences that code for the same CDR3. The rearrangement joins TRBV10-1 to TRBJ2-5, with 7 positions matching TRBD2. The CDR3 is 16 residues long. The V gene end was trimmed by 5 bases and the J gene end by 5 bases; junction bases not matched to a gene: 14. Germline V gene lookup returns CDR1 WNHNN and CDR2 SYGVQD (reference sequence). CDR3: CASSRSRERGGETQYF. DNA of the CDR3: TGCGCCAGCAGTAGAAGTCGGGAGCGGGGTGGGGAGACCCAGTACTTC.

J is TRBJ1-2 and V is TRBV2; no firm D call. The CDR3 contains 14 residues. Germline CDR1 reads SNHLY; CDR2 reads FYNNEI. V lost 4 bases and J 0 bases, leaving 9 bases between the germline ends. The chain's CDR3 is CASSVSVANYGYTF. The CDR3 DNA reads as TGTGCCAGCAGTGTATCAGTAGCTAACTATGGCTACACCTTC.

The chain uses TRBV5-1 and TRBJ2-1, with 7 bases fitting TRBD1. Germline-derived CDR1 and CDR2 are SGHRS and YFSETQ. This CDR3 has 15 residues. The V gene end was trimmed by 0 bases and the J gene end by 2 bases; junction bases not matched to a gene: 2. DNA for the CDR3: TGCGCCAGCAGCTTGGGTCAGGGGGCCTACAATGAGCAGTTCTTC. This translates into CASSLGQGAYNEQFF.

V and J are TRBV9 and TRBJ1-2; 7 bases match TRBD1. Germline V gene lookup returns CDR1 SGDLS and CDR2 YYNGEE. The junction had 16 bases not matched to a gene; V was cut back by 3 bases and J by 2 bases. The CDR3 totals 18 residues. CDR3 nucleotide sequence: TGTGCCAGCAGCGCGAGAGCCGAGATAGGACAGGTAAACTATGGCTACACCTTC. Its translation: CASSARAEIGQVNYGYTF.

DNA for the CDR3: TGTGCCAGTTCAAAGACTAGCGGGATTGAGCAGTTCTTC. Translated, it gives CASSKTSGIEQFF. This chain links TRBV19 with TRBJ2-1; 11 bases agree with TRBD2. Trimming took 8 bases from V and 9 from J; bases not matched to a gene: 6. Germline CDR1 is LNHDA and CDR2 is SQIVND (reference sequence). The CDR3 is made up of 13 amino acids.

About this clone: The junction departs from the called germline gene at one end, perhaps through a read error. The rearrangement joins TRBV5-5 to TRBJ1-4; D might be TRBD1 (5 bases). Germline V gene sequence: CDR1 SGHKS, CDR2 YYEKEE (reference sequence). This CDR3 contains 14 residues. The CDR3 spells CASSFEDRSSTRLF. As DNA, the CDR3 is TGTGCCAGCAGCTTTGAAGACAGATCCTCAACAAGGCTTTTT.

The chain combines TRBV19 with TRBJ2-1, with TRBD1 as a possible D gene (6 bases). Trimming removed 2 bases from V and 3 bases from J, with 11 bases in between. The CDR3 totals 15 residues. Germline V lookup: CDR1 LNHDA, CDR2 SQIVND (reference sequence). The DNA for the CDR3 is TGTGCCAGTAGTATACAGACAGGCGACTACAATGAGCAGTTCTTC. Protein product: CASSIQTGDYNEQFF.

The genes are TRBV5-1 and TRBJ1-1, with TRBD1 matching 7 bases. The V gene end was trimmed by 5 bases and the J gene end by 11 bases; junction bases not matched to a gene: 12. The CDR3 is made up of 13 amino acids. Germline V CDR1 and CDR2: SGHRS, YFSETQ. CDR3 protein: CASSATTQGDAFF. The CDR3 region has the DNA TGCGCCAGCAGTGCCACGACCCAGGGGGACGCTTTCTTT.

The V and J genes are TRBV28 and TRBJ2-7; D is perhaps TRBD1 (6 bases). Germline CDR1 and CDR2: MDHEN and SYDVKM. CDR3 length equals 13 residues. Between the trimmed V and J ends, which lost 6 bases and 7 bases, there was a span of 16 bases. The CDR3 DNA reads TGTGCCAGCAGCCCTAGGACAGTGAGGGAGCAGTACTTC. It codes for CASSPRTVREQYF.

The chain recombines TRBV2 with TRBJ2-3, with 7 bases aligning to TRBD1. The CDR3 is 13 residues long. With 7 bases clipped from V and 2 bases from J, the junction kept 3 bases outside the gene matches. The germline gives CDR1 SNHLY, CDR2 FYNNEI. The CDR3 loop reads CASKTGTTDTQYF. The CDR3 DNA reads as TGTGCCAGCAAGACAGGGACCACAGATACGCAGTATTTT.

Here the CDR3 reads CASSSGQGYNEQFF. CDR3 bases: TGTGCCAGCAGCAGCGGACAGGGATACAATGAGCAGTTCTTC. The genes are TRBV7-9 and TRBJ2-1; 8 nucleotides agree with TRBD1. The V segment lost 5 bases and the J segment 4 bases; nucleotides outside the gene matches: 4. CDR1 is SEHNR, CDR2 FQNEAQ, per germline (reference sequence). The CDR3 runs to 14 residues. Together with reference TRBV7-9 and TRBJ2-1, the CDR3 gives the full variable domain: DTGVSQNPRHKITKRGQNVTFRCDPISEHNRLYWYRQTLGQGPEFLTYFQNEAQLEKSRLLSDRFSAERPKGSFSTLEIQRTEQGDSAMYLCASSSGQGYNEQFFGPGTRLTVL.

This sequence joins TRBV4-1 and TRBJ2-6; 8 bases are a match to TRBD2. Losses at the gene ends were 1 base for V and 4 bases for J; bases not matched to a gene: 12. Germline V lookup: CDR1 MGHRA, CDR2 YSYEKL. CDR3 size: 19 residues. The CDR3 region is CASSQGNRRLASGANVLTF. The CDR3 nucleotides read TGCGCCAGCAGCCAAGGGAACCGTAGACTAGCGTCCGGGGCCAACGTCCTGACTTTC.

The chain recombines TRBV9 with TRBJ2-1, with D perhaps TRBD2 (5 bases). Germline CDR1 and CDR2: SGDLS and YYNGEE. The ends were cut back, 6 bases at V and 2 bases at J, with 9 bases in the middle. CDR3 length equals 13 residues. Here the CDR3 DNA reads TGTGCCAGCAACCGAGGGCCCTACAATGAGCAGTTCTTC. Protein product: CASNRGPYNEQFF.

The chain recombines TRBV15 with TRBJ2-6; 9 bases fit TRBD2. Germline V gene sequence: CDR1 LNHNV, CDR2 YYDKDF (reference sequence). V lost 5 bases and J lost 1; bases outside the gene matches: 3. The CDR3 loop spans 16 amino acids. CDR3 loop: CATSPSGVSGANVLTF. The CDR3 coding sequence is TGTGCCACCAGCCCTAGCGGGGTTTCTGGGGCCAACGTCCTGACTTTC.

V is TRBV10-3 and J is TRBJ2-7; D may be TRBD1 or TRBD2 (5 bases each). The CDR3 spans 14 residues. V dropped 6 bases and J dropped 0 bases, with 12 bases sitting between them. Germline CDR1 is ENHRY and CDR2 is SYGVKD. The CDR3: CAIRKGTDSYEQYF. CDR3 coding DNA: TGTGCCATCAGGAAGGGGACGGACTCCTACGAGCAGTACTTC.

V gene TRBV28 combines with J gene TRBJ2-1, with 7 positions matching TRBD2. In germline, CDR1 is MDHEN, CDR2 SYDVKM. The J segment lost 5 bases and the V segment lost 6 bases, leaving 10 bases of the junction unmatched. CDR3 length equals 15 residues. CDR3 nucleotide sequence: TGTGCCAGCAGAACTCCTAGCGGACGGCACAATGAGCAGTTCTTC. Translated, it gives CASRTPSGRHNEQFF.

CDR3 DNA: TGTGCCAGCAGCCCCTACCACTCCTACGAGCAGTACTTC. This sequence encodes CASSPYHSYEQYF. The V gene is TRBV5-8, the J gene TRBJ2-7; D not resolved. The ends were cut back, 4 bases at V and 0 bases at J, with 8 bases in the middle. The germline gives CDR1 SGHTS, CDR2 YDEGEE. The CDR3 contains 13 residues.

This clone has a handful of counts. The chain employs TRBV15 and TRBJ2-5; 10 bases are shared with TRBD2. Germline assignment: CDR1 LNHNV and CDR2 YYDKDF (reference sequence). The CDR3 totals 20 residues. J was trimmed by 3 bases and V by 3 bases; bases with no gene match: 19. The CDR3 DNA reads as TGTGCCACCAGCAGCGGCGGGACAGGCCCGTTTCTAGCGGGAGAAGAGACCCAGTACTTC. It specifies CATSSGGTGPFLAGEETQYF.

The chain couples TRBV28 to TRBJ2-2; TRBD1 is a possible D gene (6 bases). Germline CDR1 reads MDHEN; CDR2 reads SYDVKM. Trimming took 6 bases from V and 6 from J, leaving 14 bases between them. The CDR3 is made up of 14 amino acids. This CDR3 reads CASSPPHRAGELFF. The CDR3 DNA reads TGTGCCAGCAGCCCCCCCCACAGGGCCGGGGAGCTGTTTTTT.

In the case of this clone: The sample carries other DNA sequences with the same CDR3. The V gene is TRBV28, the J gene TRBJ2-7; D ambiguous. In germline, CDR1 is MDHEN, CDR2 SYDVKM. The CDR3 spans 11 residues. V lost 2 bases, J lost 3 bases, and 2 bases lay in between. The CDR3, as DNA: TGTGCCAGCAGTTTAGTCTACGAGCAGTACTTC. Residues: CASSLVYEQYF.